The rows below give T cell receptor beta chains drawn from one sample of a study of technical replicates of blood from a handful of donors. Profiling relied on immunoSEQ multiplex PCR, and the TCRdb table lists in-frame clones only, not all of them. The repertoire holds over 60,000 clones, with under 90% as singletons. The sequenced material came from PBMCs. These receptors were taken from a human donor in good health. Some clones in this sample may be carry-over from other donors' samples. Both conserved end residues are part of each CDR3. A D gene is named only where the DNA matches it firmly.

V gene	D gene	CDR3 length	J gene	CDR3 protein
TRBV15	-	16	TRBJ1-1	CATSRDLARVNTEAFF
TRBV15	TRBD2	18	-	CATSRDLSASGSWYEQYF
TRBV25-1	TRBD1	17	TRBJ2-3	CASSEFQTQGGTDTQYF
TRBV10-3	TRBD2	15	TRBJ2-2	CAISGLAGVTGELFF
TRBV18	TRBD1	15	TRBJ1-6	CASSQQGIQNSPLHF
TRBV4-3	TRBD2	14	TRBJ2-3	CASSRTSLEGTQYF
TRBV2	TRBD1	13	TRBJ1-1	CASSSTGVTEAFF
TRBV2	-	15	TRBJ2-1	CASSEPLASYNEQFF
TRBV30	-	13	TRBJ2-1	CAWSRGAYNEQFF
TRBV23-1	-	11	TRBJ2-3	CASQGADTQYF
TRBV18	TRBD1	16	TRBJ1-6	CASSGGRGLNRSPLHF
TRBV2	TRBD1	14	TRBJ2-7	CASLIPGQTYEQYF
TRBV27	-	12	TRBJ2-7	CASSPLGVEQYF
TRBV5-1	TRBD2	15	TRBJ2-5	CASSLSSGRGETQYF
TRBV4-3	TRBD1	15	TRBJ2-1	CASRWDSSSYNEQFF
TRBV6-1	-	14	TRBJ1-2	CASSEGPRIEGYTF
TRBV7-3	TRBD2	14	TRBJ2-2	CASSTGGEHGELFF
TRBV10-3	TRBD1	15	TRBJ1-2	CAIKWYRTGVPGYTF
TRBV5-6	TRBD1	17	TRBJ1-4	CASSLNYLLRQGEKLFF
TRBV5-4	-	16	TRBJ2-2	CASRTGRGADTGELFF
TRBV10-2	-	13	TRBJ1-2	CASSETPIYGYTF
TRBV7-3	TRBD2	14	TRBJ2-1	CASSPSGGADEQFF
TRBV27	TRBD1	14	TRBJ2-1	CASSPGQGRFEQFF
TRBV5-4	TRBD2	15	TRBJ2-1	CASRLTSGGDNEQFF
TRBV21-1	-	13	TRBJ2-7	CASSKGTTYEQYF
TRBV6-5	TRBD2	15	TRBJ2-1	CASSTRDYEGNEQFF
TRBV6-1	-	15	TRBJ1-1	CASIGREGKGTEAFF
TRBV29-1	-	14	TRBJ2-7	CSVEPVDRPYEQYF
TRBV4-3	TRBD1	15	TRBJ1-1	CASSHRQGWNTEAFF
TRBV18	-	15	TRBJ1-4	CASSHQNATNEKLFF
TRBV5-1	-	14	TRBJ2-4	CASRSQGSKNIQYF
TRBV5-1	TRBD2	17	TRBJ2-1	CASSLLGAGGSYNEQFF
TRBV5-1	TRBD1	14	TRBJ1-6	CASHTGASRSPLHF
TRBV29-1	-	15	TRBJ2-1	CSVAGAISSYNEQFF
TRBV12-5	-	14	TRBJ1-2	CASGFPRQDYGYTF
TRBV15	-	16	TRBJ1-5	CATSRGLQGNYQPQHF
TRBV5-1	TRBD2	14	TRBJ2-1	CASSPSGSRSEQFF
TRBV15	-	12	TRBJ1-2	CATSRDSDGYTF
TRBV5-1	-	13	TRBJ2-2	CASSWGDTGELFF
TRBV6-6	-	14	TRBJ2-5	CASSYSAGVETQYF
TRBV5-1	-	14	TRBJ2-7	CASSIPSALYEQYF
TRBV6-1	-	15	TRBJ1-4	CASSPSRGTNEKLFF
TRBV27	TRBD1	14	TRBJ1-1	CASRSPGGQTEAFF
TRBV2	-	18	TRBJ1-6	CASRDLGGGGSYNSPLHF
TRBV4-3	-	14	TRBJ2-2	CASSPSESTGELFF
TRBV7-3	-	15	TRBJ2-3	CASSSRGTGTDTQYF
TRBV6-1	TRBD1	14	TRBJ2-3	CASSSPGQGKSQYF